What follows are 10 T cell receptor beta chains derived from one specimen sequenced in a study of OX40 agonist ivuxolimab in advanced cancers. Receptor amplification or capture employed the immunoSEQ multiplex PCR assay. TCRdb stores this immuneACCESS table with in-frame sequences only. Part of the clones is absent; in the studies checked, under half of the shortfall reflects unresolved V genes, and no reason is known for the rest. Here the sample has over 80,000 clones; under 85% occur a single time. The ten largest clones represent less than 5.5% of the sample. The sequencing here drew on CD4+ or CD8+ T cells sorted from blood, taken in a trial of the OX40 agonist ivuxolimab. These receptor sequences come from an adult with an advanced solid tumor such as melanoma, head and neck, liver or kidney cancer.

This chain joins TRBV4-2 and TRBJ1-2, with 12 nucleotides matching TRBD1. The CDR3 is 15 residues long. V lost 1 base and J lost 6; bases outside the gene matches: 3. Germline CDR1 reads LGHNA; CDR2 reads YNFKEQ. Here the CDR3 reads CASSQVGQGADGYTF. DNA for the CDR3: TGTGCCAGCAGCCAAGTGGGACAGGGGGCAGATGGCTACACCTTC.

This clone was picked up one time. This chain joins TRBV19 and TRBJ2-2, with a weak D call TRBD2 (6 bases). The CDR3 runs 14 residues. CDR1 and CDR2 (germline): LNHDA, SQIVND (reference sequence). Trimming stripped 5 bases from V and 4 bases from J, with 11 bases between. The DNA for the CDR3 is TGTGCCAGTAGTTATCAGCGGGCCACCGGGGAGCTGTTTTTT. Protein: CASSYQRATGELFF.

The chain uses TRBV7-2 and TRBJ2-5; unclear D gene. The closer fit of TRBJ2-7 to the DNA end suggests the J call may be wrong. Looked up from germline, CDR1 is SGHTA and CDR2 is FQGNSA. This CDR3 spans 14 amino acids. The CDR3 loop reads CASSLGPSLVEQYF. The DNA for the CDR3 is TGTGCCAGCAGCTTAGGCCCATCCCTGGTCGAGCAGTACTTC.

The chain is built from TRBV4-3 and TRBJ2-7, with D uncertain. Germline V gene lookup returns CDR1 LGHNA and CDR2 YSLEER. The ends were cut back, 6 bases at V and 2 bases at J, with 5 bases in the middle. The CDR3 contains 11 residues. The chain's CDR3 is CASRHTYEQYF. The CDR3 DNA follows: TGCGCCAGCAGACACACCTACGAGCAGTACTTC.

The chain has TRBV27 and TRBJ2-7; possibly TRBD2 for D (7 bases). Germline-derived CDR1 and CDR2 are MNHEY and SMNVEV (reference sequence). V was pared by 4 bases and J by 6 bases, with 16 bases between. The CDR3 sequence is 14 residues long. The CDR3 protein is CASSWEGVVGEQYF. CDR3 coding DNA: TGTGCCAGCAGTTGGGAGGGGGTGGTAGGCGAGCAGTACTTC.

V and J are TRBV6-5 and TRBJ2-1; the match to TRBD2 covers 10 bases. This CDR3 comprises 14 residues. Trimming took 4 bases from V and 7 from J; bases not matched to a gene: 4. The germline V gene has CDR1 MNHEY and CDR2 SVGAGI. CDR3 in amino acids: CASSSGLAANEQFF. In DNA, the CDR3 is TGTGCCAGCAGTTCCGGACTAGCGGCAAATGAGCAGTTCTTC.

This clone occurred once. CDR3 protein: CASSQGQGTEAFF. The CDR3 DNA reads as TGTGCCAGCAGTCAGGGACAGGGGACTGAAGCTTTCTTT. The chain recombines TRBV6-5 with TRBJ1-1; 10 positions agree with TRBD1. After removal of 5 bases from V and 5 bases from J, the junction contained 2 bases not matched to a gene. Germline-derived CDR1 and CDR2 are MNHEY and SVGAGI. This CDR3 comprises 13 residues.

The chain combines TRBV19 with TRBJ1-1; 7 bases line up with TRBD1. Germline-derived CDR1 and CDR2 are LNHDA and SQIVND (reference sequence). The CDR3 has 13 residues. Trimming at V came to 5 bases and at J to 6 bases, leaving 6 bases not matched to a gene. CDR3 amino acids: CASSLTGVAEAFF. The CDR3 DNA sequence: TGTGCCAGTAGTTTAACAGGGGTTGCTGAAGCTTTCTTT.

The chain joins TRBV2 to TRBJ2-7; 7 bases align to TRBD1. J was trimmed by 4 bases and V by 5 bases; bases with no gene match: 2. CDR3 size: 12 residues. Germline CDR1 SNHLY, CDR2 FYNNEI. The CDR3 sequence: CASSPDRYEQYF. Written as DNA, the CDR3 is TGTGCCAGCAGTCCGGACAGGTACGAGCAGTACTTC.

This chain uses TRBV6-5 with TRBJ2-1; no firm D call. Germline V gives CDR1 MNHEY, CDR2 SVGAGI. The CDR3 spans 14 residues. Trimming stripped 6 bases from V and 8 bases from J, with 17 bases between. CDR3 sequence (DNA): TGTGCCAGCAGCGTAGACAAAGTAGCCGATGAGCAGTTCTTC. This codes for CASSVDKVADEQFF.